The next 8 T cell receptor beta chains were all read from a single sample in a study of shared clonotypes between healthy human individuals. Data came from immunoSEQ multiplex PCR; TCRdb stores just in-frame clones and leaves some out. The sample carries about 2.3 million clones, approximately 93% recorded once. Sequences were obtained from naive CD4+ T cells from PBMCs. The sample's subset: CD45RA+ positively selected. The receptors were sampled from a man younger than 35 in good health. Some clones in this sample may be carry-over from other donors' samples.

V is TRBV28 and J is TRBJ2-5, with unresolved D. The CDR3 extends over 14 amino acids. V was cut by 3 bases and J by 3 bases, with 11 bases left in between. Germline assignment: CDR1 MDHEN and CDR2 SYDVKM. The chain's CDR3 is CASSLLGQKETQYF. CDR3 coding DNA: TGTGCCAGCAGTTTGCTCGGCCAGAAAGAGACCCAGTACTTC.

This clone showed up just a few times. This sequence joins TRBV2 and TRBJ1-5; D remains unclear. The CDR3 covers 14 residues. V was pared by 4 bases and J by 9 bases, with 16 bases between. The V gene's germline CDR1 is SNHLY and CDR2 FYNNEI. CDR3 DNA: TGTGCCAGCAGTGGCCGTGGTTTCCCTGGGCCCCAGCATTTT. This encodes CASSGRGFPGPQHF.

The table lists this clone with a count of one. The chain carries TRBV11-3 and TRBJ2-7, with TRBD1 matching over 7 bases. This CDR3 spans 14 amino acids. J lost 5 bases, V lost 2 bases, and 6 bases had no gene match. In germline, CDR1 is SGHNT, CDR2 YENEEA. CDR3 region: CASSLRGQLDEQYF. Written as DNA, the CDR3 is TGTGCCAGCAGCTTAAGGGGACAGCTCGACGAGCAGTACTTC.

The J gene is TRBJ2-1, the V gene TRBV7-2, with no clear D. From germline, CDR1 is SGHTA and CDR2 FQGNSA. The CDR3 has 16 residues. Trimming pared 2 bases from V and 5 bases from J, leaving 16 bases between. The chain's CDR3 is CASSLLPFPRNNEQFF. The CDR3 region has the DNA TGTGCCAGCAGCTTACTTCCGTTCCCAAGAAACAATGAGCAGTTCTTC.

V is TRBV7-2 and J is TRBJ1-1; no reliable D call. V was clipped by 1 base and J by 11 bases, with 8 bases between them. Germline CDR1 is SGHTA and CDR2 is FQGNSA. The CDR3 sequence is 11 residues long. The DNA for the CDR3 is TGTGCCAGCAGCTTAGAGTCGGTGGCTTTCTTT. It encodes CASSLESVAFF.

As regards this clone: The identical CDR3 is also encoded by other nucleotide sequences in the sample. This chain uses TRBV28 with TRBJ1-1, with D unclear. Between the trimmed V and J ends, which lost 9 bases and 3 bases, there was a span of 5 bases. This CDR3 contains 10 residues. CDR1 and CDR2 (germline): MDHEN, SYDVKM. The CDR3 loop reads CASGYTEAFF. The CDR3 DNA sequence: TGTGCCAGTGGATACACTGAAGCTTTCTTT.

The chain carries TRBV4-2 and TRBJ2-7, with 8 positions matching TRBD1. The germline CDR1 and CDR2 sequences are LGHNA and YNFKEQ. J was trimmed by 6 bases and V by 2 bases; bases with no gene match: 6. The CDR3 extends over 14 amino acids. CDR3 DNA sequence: TGTGCCAGCAGCCAACCGACAGGGGCGCGCGAGCAGTACTTC. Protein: CASSQPTGAREQYF.

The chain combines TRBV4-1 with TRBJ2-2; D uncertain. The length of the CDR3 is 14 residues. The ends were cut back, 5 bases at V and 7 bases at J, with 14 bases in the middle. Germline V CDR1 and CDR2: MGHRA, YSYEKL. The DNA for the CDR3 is TGCGCCAGCAGCTATAATCAGGATTTCGGGGAGCTGTTTTTT. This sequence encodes CASSYNQDFGELFF.